The 30 T cell receptor beta chains below all came from one sample that was sequenced in a study of post-analysis software for immune sequencing data. Unique molecular identifiers were built into the TCR beta cDNA libraries. MiXCR was run by TCRdb on the PCR reads, yielding one entry per CDR3 protein. The sample includes about 160,000 distinct CDR3 sequences, roughly 34% of them seen just once. Specimen: blood, collected after autologous hematopoietic stem cell transplantation. These receptors originate from a girl aged 10 to 17 with multiple sclerosis.

This clonotype appeared a few times. This chain connects TRBV28 to TRBJ1-2; 10 bases are a match to TRBD1. The CDR3 has 17 amino acids. Germline V gene lookup returns CDR1 MDHEN and CDR2 SYDVKM. Unmatched junction bases numbered 18, after V lost 7 bases and J lost 7 bases. This chain's CDR3 is CASTHSGTGALGGGYTF. The CDR3 region has the DNA TGTGCCAGCACCCATTCCGGGACAGGGGCCCTAGGGGGTGGCTACACCTTC.

This clonotype has a single count. Since a much larger clone is just one base distant, this may be a read error. The V and J genes are TRBV5-1 and TRBJ2-1; 7 bases fit TRBD2. Trimming removed 0 bases from V and 4 bases from J; junction bases left unmatched: 1. From germline, CDR1 is SGHRS and CDR2 YFSETQ. The CDR3 has 14 residues. The CDR3 nucleotides read TGCGCCAGCAGCTTGGGCGGGAGATACAATGAGCAGTTCTTC. As protein: CASSLGGRYNEQFF.

This rearrangement joins TRBV20-1 to TRBJ1-5; D not resolved. The CDR3 totals 15 residues. Germline V gene lookup returns CDR1 DFQATT and CDR2 SNEGSKA (reference sequence). V dropped 1 base and J dropped 1 base, with 11 bases sitting between them. In DNA form, the CDR3 reads TGCAGTGCTAGAGGCCTCTCCCTGAGCAATCAGCCCCAGCATTTT. This translates into CSARGLSLSNQPQHF.

The rearrangement joins TRBV29-1 to TRBJ2-7; TRBD2 matches 7 bases. Trimming removed 6 bases from V and 0 bases from J; junction bases left unmatched: 8. This CDR3 is 14 amino acids long. Germline CDR1 SQVTM, CDR2 ANQGSEA. CDR3 amino acids: CSVSVAGASYEQYF. The CDR3 DNA is TGCAGCGTCAGTGTGGCGGGAGCCTCCTACGAGCAGTACTTC.

CDR3: CASSLLAGAHEQYF. CDR3 nucleotide sequence: TGTGCCAGCAGTTTACTAGCGGGAGCCCACGAGCAGTACTTC. The chain carries TRBV28 and TRBJ2-7; 10 bases are shared with TRBD2. The germline gives CDR1 MDHEN, CDR2 SYDVKM. V shed 2 bases and J 5 bases; nucleotides not matched to a gene: 3. This CDR3 has 14 amino acids.

This rearrangement joins TRBV14 to TRBJ2-7; D unclear. This CDR3 has 15 amino acids. V was cut by 1 base and J by 3 bases, with 13 bases left in between. Germline V gene sequence: CDR1 SGHDN, CDR2 FVKESK. As DNA, the CDR3 is TGTGCCAGCAGCCAAGTTCCGGGCCTTATCTACGAGCAGTACTTC. Translation: CASSQVPGLIYEQYF.

This rearrangement joins TRBV12-3 or TRBV12-4 to TRBJ2-7, with 7 nucleotides matching TRBD1. The CDR3 contains 12 residues. V lost 10 bases to trimming and J lost 5 bases; unmatched junction nucleotides: 8. CDR3 sequence: CATADRPNEQYF. CDR3 nucleotides: TGTGCCACCGCGGACAGGCCCAACGAGCAGTACTTC.

This clonotype appeared once. The junction departs from germline at one end; a sequencing error may be responsible. The chain recombines TRBV24-1 with TRBJ2-3; 10 bases line up with TRBD2. The CDR3 is 17 residues long. Germline CDR1 is KGHDR and CDR2 is SFDVKD. CDR3 region: CATSDSTSGISTDPQYF. DNA of the CDR3: TGTGCCACCAGTGATTCCACTAGCGGGATTAGCACAGATCCGCAGTATTTT.

V usage is TRBV18 and J usage is TRBJ1-2; D may be TRBD1 (5 bases). CDR1 and CDR2 from the germline V gene are KGHSH and LQKENI. This CDR3 is built from 14 residues. The V end lost 8 bases, the J end lost 10 bases, and 23 bases lay between the germline ends. The CDR3 bases are TGTGCCAGCACGGGCACGGGACCAAAGGGCAACTACACCTTC. Its protein product is CASTGTGPKGNYTF. The entire variable domain, with the rest obtained from reference TRBV18 and TRBJ1-2, is as follows: NAGVMQNPRHLVRRRGQEARLRCSPMKGHSHVYWYRQLPEEGLKFMVYLQKENIIDESGMPKERFSAEFPKEGPSILRIQQVVRGDSAAYFCASTGTGPKGNYTFGSGTRLTVV.

This chain joins TRBV7-6 and TRBJ2-7, with TRBD1 as a possible D gene (6 bases). Germline CDR1 reads SGHVS; CDR2 reads FNYEAQ. This CDR3 contains 16 residues. V was clipped by 1 base and J by 3 bases, with 16 bases between them. The CDR3 sequence is CASSLVVAGDVYEQYF. CDR3 bases: TGTGCCAGCAGCTTAGTTGTGGCAGGGGACGTCTACGAGCAGTACTTC.

This clonotype was found many times. J is TRBJ2-5 and V is TRBV15; unclear D gene. The V end lost 1 base, the J end lost 8 bases, and 17 bases lay between the germline ends. The CDR3 is made up of 15 amino acids. Germline V lookup: CDR1 LNHNV, CDR2 YYDKDF (reference sequence). This chain's CDR3 is CATSRVSGGQGTQYF. As DNA, the CDR3 is TGTGCCACCAGCAGAGTATCTGGCGGCCAAGGAACCCAGTACTTC.

A note on this clonotype: A read error may explain this, as a much larger clone is one base away. V is TRBV12-3 or TRBV12-4 and J is TRBJ2-1; D unclear. CDR3 length equals 11 residues. The germline V and J ends were trimmed by 4 bases and 10 bases, with 8 bases remaining between them. The chain's CDR3 is CASSSPYEQFF. Written as DNA, the CDR3 is TGTGCCAGCAGTTCCCCCTACGAGCAGTTCTTC.

This clonotype was seen more than once but under ten times. The J gene is TRBJ2-4, the V gene TRBV3-1; TRBD1 aligns across 8 bases. The J call is uncertain, as TRBJ2-5 better fits the DNA end. The CDR3 sequence is 14 residues long. Germline CDR1 LGHDT, CDR2 YNNKEL (reference sequence). CDR3 region: CASSRRNRGETQYF. The CDR3 DNA sequence: TGTGCCAGCAGCCGGCGCAACAGGGGGGAGACCCAGTACTTC.

The rearrangement uses TRBV20-1 and TRBJ2-7, with TRBD2 matching over 7 bases. With 6 bases clipped from V and 0 bases from J, the junction kept 8 bases outside the gene matches. The CDR3 extends over 14 amino acids. Looked up from germline, CDR1 is DFQATT and CDR2 is SNEGSKA (reference sequence). The CDR3 bases are TGCAGTGCCATTAGCGGGCGGAGCTCCTACGAGCAGTACTTC. Translated, it gives CSAISGRSSYEQYF.

In its sample, this clonotype was seen many times. The chain joins TRBV29-1 to TRBJ2-3; 10 bases match TRBD1. The length of the CDR3 is 14 residues. Germline CDR1 is SQVTM and CDR2 is ANQGSEA. Losses at the gene ends were 7 bases for V and 1 base for J; bases not matched to a gene: 5. The CDR3 reads CSAPTGGRTDTQYF. The CDR3 nucleotides read TGCAGCGCCCCGACAGGGGGCCGCACAGATACGCAGTATTTT.

This clonotype occurred a few times. This chain links TRBV6-5 with TRBJ2-6; D gene unclear. Germline V lookup: CDR1 MNHEY, CDR2 SVGAGI. V was clipped by 5 bases and J by 0 bases, with 8 bases between them. The CDR3 extends over 15 amino acids. The CDR3 reads CASSPRPSGANVLTF. The CDR3 coding sequence is TGTGCCAGCAGTCCCCGACCCTCTGGGGCCAACGTCCTGACTTTC.

This chain uses TRBV13 with TRBJ2-1, with D perhaps being TRBD1 or TRBD2 (7 bases each). The CDR3 is made up of 21 amino acids. Looked up from germline, CDR1 is PRHDT and CDR2 is FYEKMQ (reference sequence). V was trimmed by 2 bases and J by 4 bases, leaving 30 bases between them. The CDR3 protein is CASSLLSGGTNVGRSYNEQFF. As DNA, the CDR3 is TGTGCCAGCAGCTTATTGTCAGGGGGGACTAACGTCGGGAGATCTTACAATGAGCAGTTCTTC.

This clonotype was seen ten or more times. In DNA form, the CDR3 reads TGTGCCAGCAGCCAAAACTGGGGGAGCGAGACCCAGTACTTC. Amino acid sequence: CASSQNWGSETQYF. This rearrangement joins TRBV28 to TRBJ2-5; D possibly uses TRBD1 or TRBD2 (5 bases each). Trimming took off 6 bases at V and 5 bases at J, with 16 bases between the two ends. Per germline, CDR1 MDHEN and CDR2 SYDVKM. The CDR3 is 14 amino acids.

The gene calls are TRBV5-1 and TRBJ1-4, with TRBD1 matching over 7 bases. V shed 4 bases and J 6 bases; nucleotides not matched to a gene: 9. The germline V gene has CDR1 SGHRS and CDR2 YFSETQ. CDR3 length equals 15 residues. This chain's CDR3 is CASSTGTVAYEKLFF. The CDR3 nucleotides read TGCGCCAGCAGCACGGGGACAGTGGCTTATGAAAAACTGTTTTTT.

This clonotype has only a few counts. The CDR3 is CASSLQAGDQETQYF. The CDR3 DNA follows: TGCGCCAGCAGCTTGCAGGCTGGGGACCAAGAGACCCAGTACTTC. The gene calls are TRBV5-1 and TRBJ2-5; D is ambiguous. The V and J ends lost 1 base and 0 bases respectively, with 10 bases between them. The CDR3 is made up of 15 amino acids. Germline assignment: CDR1 SGHRS and CDR2 YFSETQ.

This clonotype has ten or more counts. The chain joins TRBV19 to TRBJ1-5; TRBD1 might be the D (5 bases). The CDR3 is made up of 13 amino acids. Deletions cut 8 bases from V and 6 bases from J, with 14 bases between. Germline V gene lookup returns CDR1 LNHDA and CDR2 SQIVND (reference sequence). As DNA, the CDR3 is TGTGCCAGTGGCAGGGAAATGAGTCAGCCCCAGCATTTT. Residues: CASGREMSQPQHF.

The table lists this clonotype with many counts. The rearrangement uses TRBV20-1 and TRBJ2-3, with D perhaps matching TRBD2 (5 bases). Germline values: CDR1 DFQATT, CDR2 SNEGSKA (reference sequence). Trimming removed 5 bases at V and 8 bases at J, with 23 bases between. This CDR3 comprises 15 residues. The CDR3 reads CSAGWARAEGGTQYF. For the CDR3, the DNA is TGCAGTGCTGGGTGGGCCCGCGCTGAGGGTGGTACGCAGTATTTT.

The chain recombines TRBV27 with TRBJ2-7; TRBD2 agrees at 14 bases. V was pared by 2 bases and J by 0 bases, with 15 bases of the junction left unmatched. Germline V gene sequence: CDR1 MNHEY, CDR2 SMNVEV (reference sequence). The length of the CDR3 is 21 residues. The CDR3 bases are TGTGCCAGCAGTTTACGATTTGCCCCGAGAGGGACTAGCGGGAGCTCCTACGAGCAGTACTTC. It specifies CASSLRFAPRGTSGSSYEQYF.

The rearrangement joins TRBV5-1 to TRBJ2-1; 11 bases agree with TRBD2. From germline, CDR1 is SGHRS and CDR2 YFSETQ. Losses at the gene ends were 4 bases for V and 4 bases for J; bases not matched to a gene: 1. CDR3 length: 14 residues. The CDR3 loop reads CASSPSGGYNEQFF. The DNA for the CDR3 is TGCGCCAGCAGCCCTAGCGGGGGGTACAATGAGCAGTTCTTC.

V usage is TRBV7-8 and J usage is TRBJ2-1; D is possibly TRBD2 (5 bases). The germline V gene encodes CDR1 SGHVS and CDR2 FQNEAQ. Trimming left V 2 bases short and J 5 bases short, with 22 bases between. The CDR3 totals 18 residues. CDR3 nucleotides: TGTGCCAGCAGCTTAAAGATGTCGGCGGGTGCCTGGGACAATGAGCAGTTCTTC. Translated: CASSLKMSAGAWDNEQFF.

This sequence joins TRBV5-4 and TRBJ2-1; the match to TRBD2 covers 7 bases. CDR1 SGHNT and CDR2 YYREEE come from the germline V gene (reference sequence). V shed 3 bases and J 8 bases; nucleotides not matched to a gene: 11. The CDR3 length is 15 residues. Here the CDR3 reads CASSSGKTSNYEQFF. The CDR3 DNA reads TGTGCCAGCAGCTCCGGGAAGACTAGCAATTATGAGCAGTTCTTC.

This clonotype was counted between two and nine times. The chain couples TRBV28 to TRBJ2-1; D is unclear. Germline V gene sequence: CDR1 MDHEN, CDR2 SYDVKM. The germline V and J ends were trimmed by 3 bases and 12 bases, with 9 bases remaining between them. The CDR3 is 11 amino acids. CDR3 residues: CASSFKVGQFF. For the CDR3, the DNA is TGTGCCAGCAGTTTCAAAGTTGGGCAGTTCTTC.

This clonotype occurred a few times. This sequence joins TRBV6-2 or TRBV6-3 and TRBJ2-7; 7 nucleotides match TRBD1. The CDR3 loop spans 13 amino acids. V lost 6 bases to trimming and J lost 5 bases; unmatched junction nucleotides: 7. Germline values: CDR1 MNHEY, CDR2 SVGEGT. The CDR3 here is CASRSGQYHEQYF. The DNA for the CDR3 is TGTGCCAGCAGGTCGGGACAGTATCACGAGCAGTACTTC.

The gene calls are TRBV6-5 and TRBJ2-6; perhaps TRBD2 as D (7 bases). CDR1 is MNHEY, CDR2 SVGAGI, per germline. Trimming took off 3 bases at V and 0 bases at J, with 18 bases between the two ends. The CDR3 contains 19 residues. CDR3 region: CASSYFMGGGISGANVLTF. CDR3 in DNA: TGTGCCAGCAGTTATTTTATGGGAGGGGGGATCTCTGGGGCCAACGTCCTGACTTTC.

Ten or more counts support this clonotype. The chain carries TRBV20-1 and TRBJ1-6; D may be TRBD1 (6 bases). The CDR3 is made up of 16 amino acids. Trimming shortened V by 5 bases and J by 6 bases, and 20 bases separated the two germline ends. CDR1 and CDR2 (germline): DFQATT, SNEGSKA (reference sequence). The CDR3: CSAWGGAGPPNSPLHF. For the CDR3, the DNA is TGCAGTGCTTGGGGGGGGGCCGGACCCCCTAATTCACCCCTCCACTTT.